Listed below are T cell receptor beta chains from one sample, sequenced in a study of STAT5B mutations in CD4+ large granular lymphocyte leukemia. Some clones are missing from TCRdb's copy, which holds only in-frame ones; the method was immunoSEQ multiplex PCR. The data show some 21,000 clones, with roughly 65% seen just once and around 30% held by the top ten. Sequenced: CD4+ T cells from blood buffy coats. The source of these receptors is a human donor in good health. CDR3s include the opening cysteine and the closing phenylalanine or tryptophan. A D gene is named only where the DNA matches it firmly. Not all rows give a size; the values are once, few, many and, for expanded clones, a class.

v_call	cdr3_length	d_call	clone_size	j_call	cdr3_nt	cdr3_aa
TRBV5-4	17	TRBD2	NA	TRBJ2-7	TGTGCCAGCAGCTTTGGGACTAGCGGGAGGAGCTCCTACGAGCAGTACTTC	CASSFGTSGRSSYEQYF
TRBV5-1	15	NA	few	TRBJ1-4	TGCGCCAGCAGCCTAGTTGGGGGAGCTGGTGAAAAACTGTTTTTT	CASSLVGGAGEKLFF
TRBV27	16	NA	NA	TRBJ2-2	TGTGCCAGCAGTCGGGCCCGGCAAGGGGGGGCCGGGGAGCTGTTTTTT	CASSRARQGGAGELFF
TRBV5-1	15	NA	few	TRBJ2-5	TGCGCCAGCAGCGCCTCGACAGCTGTATGGGAGACCCAGTACTTC	CASSASTAVWETQYF
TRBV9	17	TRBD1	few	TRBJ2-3	TGTGCCAGCAGCGTAGGATCCCCGGGACAGGGGAAAGATACGCAGTATTTT	CASSVGSPGQGKDTQYF
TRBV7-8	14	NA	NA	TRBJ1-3	TGTGCCAGCAGCTTGCAGAGCTCTGGAAACACCATATATTTT	CASSLQSSGNTIYF
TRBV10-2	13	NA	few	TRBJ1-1	TGCGCCAGCAGTGAAGGATTTAACACTGAAGCTTTCTTT	CASSEGFNTEAFF
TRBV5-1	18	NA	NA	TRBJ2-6	TGCGCCAGCAGCTCTCGGGACACCCTCGTATCAGGGGCCAACGTCCTGACTTTC	CASSSRDTLVSGANVLTF
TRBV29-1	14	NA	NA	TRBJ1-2	TGCAGCGTTGAAGAAGGTGACAGGTTAAATGGCTACACCTTC	CSVEEGDRLNGYTF
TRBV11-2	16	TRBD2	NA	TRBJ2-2	TGTGCCAGCAGCGGCGGGGGGGCCTTGTACACCGGGGAGCTGTTTTTT	CASSGGGALYTGELFF
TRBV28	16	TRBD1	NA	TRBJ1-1	TGTGCCAGCAGTTTATCAGGGGGCGGTAAGAACACTGAAGCTTTCTTT	CASSLSGGGKNTEAFF
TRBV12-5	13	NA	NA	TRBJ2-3	TGTGCTAGTGGTTCGGTGTGGGCAGATACGCAGTATTTT	CASGSVWADTQYF
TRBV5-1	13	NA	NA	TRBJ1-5	TGCGCCAGCAGCTTGGGGGGCGATCAGCCCCAGCATTTT	CASSLGGDQPQHF
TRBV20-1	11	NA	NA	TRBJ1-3	TGCAGTGCTAACTCCGGAAACACCATATATTTT	CSANSGNTIYF
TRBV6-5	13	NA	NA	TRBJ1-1	TGTGCCAGCAGTTGGCAGGGCGGCACTGAAGCTTTCTTT	CASSWQGGTEAFF
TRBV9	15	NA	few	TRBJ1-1	TGTGCCAGCAGCGTAGCCCCGACGGGGAGCACTGAAGCTTTCTTT	CASSVAPTGSTEAFF
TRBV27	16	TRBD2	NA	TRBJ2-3	TGTGCCAGCAGACTTAGCGGGAGTTTTAGGACAGATACGCAGTATTTT	CASRLSGSFRTDTQYF
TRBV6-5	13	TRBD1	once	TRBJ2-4	TGTGCCAGCAGTCGGACAGGGGAAAACATTCAGTACTTC	CASSRTGENIQYF
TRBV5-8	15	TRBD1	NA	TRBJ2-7	TGTGCCAGCAGCGACCGGGACAGGTATTCCTACGAGCAGTACTTC	CASSDRDRYSYEQYF
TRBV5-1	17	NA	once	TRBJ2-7	TGCGCCACCGACTTACCCTGGGAAGCCCATACCATCTACGAGCAGTACTTC	CATDLPWEAHTIYEQYF
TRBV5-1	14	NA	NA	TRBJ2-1	TGCGCCAGCAGCCCTAGGGGCGTAACGCATGAGCAGTTCTTC	CASSPRGVTHEQFF
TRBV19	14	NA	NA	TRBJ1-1	TGTGCCAGTAGTAGAAGCCAGGGAGATACTGAAGCTTTCTTT	CASSRSQGDTEAFF
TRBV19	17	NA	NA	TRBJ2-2	TGTGCCAGTAGTAAACTCGTAGGCTTTACGAACACCGGGGAGCTGTTTTTT	CASSKLVGFTNTGELFF
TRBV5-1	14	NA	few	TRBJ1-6	TGCGCCAGCAGCTTGGTGGGCTATAATTCACCCCTCCACTTT	CASSLVGYNSPLHF